This paragraph covers one T cell receptor (beta chain) sequence. TCRdb called the PCR reads again in MiXCR, with one record for every CDR3 protein. The sample contains about 85,000 distinct CDR3 sequences, roughly half of which appear only once. The CDR3 totals 11 residues. Germline loops: CDR1 DFQATT, CDR2 SNEGSKA (reference sequence). The source of the sample is a study of CDR3 diversity in severe acne. This receptor was obtained from a male donor in good health, serving as a control. What was sequenced was blood. The chain uses TRBV20-1 and TRBJ2-7; possible D gene TRBD1, 6 bases. CDR3 amino acids: CGKDRQDEQYF. In DNA, the CDR3 is TGCGGCAAAGACAGGCAAGACGAGCAGTACTTC.